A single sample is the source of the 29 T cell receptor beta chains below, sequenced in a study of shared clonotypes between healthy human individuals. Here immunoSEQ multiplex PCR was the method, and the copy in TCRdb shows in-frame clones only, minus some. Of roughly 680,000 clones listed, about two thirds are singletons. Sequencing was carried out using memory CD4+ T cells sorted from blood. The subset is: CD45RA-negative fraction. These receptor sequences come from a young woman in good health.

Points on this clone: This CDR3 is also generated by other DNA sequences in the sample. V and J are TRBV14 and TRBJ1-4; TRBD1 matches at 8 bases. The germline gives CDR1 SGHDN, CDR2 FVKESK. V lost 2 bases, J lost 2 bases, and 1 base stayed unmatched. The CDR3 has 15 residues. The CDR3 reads CASSQRTGTNEKLFF. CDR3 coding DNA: TGTGCCAGCAGCCAACGGACAGGGACTAATGAAAAACTGTTTTTT.

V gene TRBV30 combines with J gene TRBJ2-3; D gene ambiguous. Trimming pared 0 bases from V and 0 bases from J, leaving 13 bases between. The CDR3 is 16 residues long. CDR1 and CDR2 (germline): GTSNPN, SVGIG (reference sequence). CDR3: CAWSVLAKRSTDTQYF. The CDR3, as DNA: TGTGCCTGGAGTGTCTTAGCAAAACGAAGCACAGATACGCAGTATTTT.

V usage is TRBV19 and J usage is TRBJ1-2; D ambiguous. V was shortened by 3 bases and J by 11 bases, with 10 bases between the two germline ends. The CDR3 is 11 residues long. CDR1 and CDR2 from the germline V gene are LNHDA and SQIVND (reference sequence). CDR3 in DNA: TGTGCCAGTAGTATCGAGTTAGCGTACACCTTC. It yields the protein CASSIELAYTF.

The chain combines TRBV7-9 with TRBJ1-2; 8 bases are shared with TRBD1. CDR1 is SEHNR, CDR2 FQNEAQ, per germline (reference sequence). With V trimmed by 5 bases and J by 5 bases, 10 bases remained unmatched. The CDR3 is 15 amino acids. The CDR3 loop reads CASSVAQGGGYGYTF. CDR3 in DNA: TGTGCCAGCAGCGTTGCACAGGGGGGAGGTTATGGCTACACCTTC.

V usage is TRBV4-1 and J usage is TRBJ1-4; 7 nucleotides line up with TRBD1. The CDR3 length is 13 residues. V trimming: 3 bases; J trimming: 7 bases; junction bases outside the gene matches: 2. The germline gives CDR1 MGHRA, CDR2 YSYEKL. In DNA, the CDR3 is TGCGCCAGCAGCCAGACAGGGTTTGAAAAACTGTTTTTT. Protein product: CASSQTGFEKLFF.

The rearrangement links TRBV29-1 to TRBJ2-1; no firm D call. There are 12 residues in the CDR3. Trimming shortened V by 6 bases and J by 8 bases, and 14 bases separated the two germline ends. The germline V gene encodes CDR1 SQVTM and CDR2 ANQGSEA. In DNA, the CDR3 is TGCAGCGTAGCTAGGGTGGAGCATGAGCAGTTCTTC. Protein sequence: CSVARVEHEQFF.

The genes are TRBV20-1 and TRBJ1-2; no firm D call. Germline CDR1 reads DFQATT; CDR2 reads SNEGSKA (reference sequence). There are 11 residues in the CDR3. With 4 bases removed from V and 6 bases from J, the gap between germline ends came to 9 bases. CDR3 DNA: TGCAGTGCTATCGACGAGGATGGCTACACCTTC. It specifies CSAIDEDGYTF.

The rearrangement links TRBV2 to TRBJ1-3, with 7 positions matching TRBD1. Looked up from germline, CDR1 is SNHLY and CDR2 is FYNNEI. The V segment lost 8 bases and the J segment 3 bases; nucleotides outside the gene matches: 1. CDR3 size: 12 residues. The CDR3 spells CASGTDGNTIYF. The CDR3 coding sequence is TGTGCCAGCGGGACAGATGGAAACACCATATATTTT.

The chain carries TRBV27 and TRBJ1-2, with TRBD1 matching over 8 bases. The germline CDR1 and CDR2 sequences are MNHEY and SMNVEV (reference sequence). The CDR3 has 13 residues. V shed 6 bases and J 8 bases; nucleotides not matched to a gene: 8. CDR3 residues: CASRRTGLGGYTF. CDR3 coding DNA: TGTGCCAGCAGACGGACAGGGTTGGGCGGCTACACCTTC.

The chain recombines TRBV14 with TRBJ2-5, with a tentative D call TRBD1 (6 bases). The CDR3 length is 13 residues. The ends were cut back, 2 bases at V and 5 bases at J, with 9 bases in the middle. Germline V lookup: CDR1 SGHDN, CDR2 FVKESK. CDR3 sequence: CASSQQGSETQYF. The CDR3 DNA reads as TGTGCCAGCAGCCAACAGGGGAGCGAGACCCAGTACTTC.

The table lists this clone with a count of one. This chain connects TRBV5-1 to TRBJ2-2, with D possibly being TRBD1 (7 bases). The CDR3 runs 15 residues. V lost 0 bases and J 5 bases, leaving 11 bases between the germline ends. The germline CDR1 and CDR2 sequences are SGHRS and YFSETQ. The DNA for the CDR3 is TGCGCCAGCAGCTTGGCGGCAGGGGGGACCGGGGAGCTGTTTTTT. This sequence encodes CASSLAAGGTGELFF.

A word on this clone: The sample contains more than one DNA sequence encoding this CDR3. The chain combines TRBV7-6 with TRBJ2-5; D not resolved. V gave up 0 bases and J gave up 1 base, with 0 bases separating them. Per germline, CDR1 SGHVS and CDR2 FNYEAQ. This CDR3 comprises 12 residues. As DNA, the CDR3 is TGTGCCAGCAGCTTAGCCCAAGAGACCCAGTACTTC. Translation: CASSLAQETQYF.

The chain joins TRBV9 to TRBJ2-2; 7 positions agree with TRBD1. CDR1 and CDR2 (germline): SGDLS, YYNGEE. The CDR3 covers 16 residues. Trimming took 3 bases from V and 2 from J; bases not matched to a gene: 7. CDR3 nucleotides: TGTGCCAGCAGCGCACAGACAGGGATAAACACCGGGGAGCTGTTTTTT. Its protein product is CASSAQTGINTGELFF.

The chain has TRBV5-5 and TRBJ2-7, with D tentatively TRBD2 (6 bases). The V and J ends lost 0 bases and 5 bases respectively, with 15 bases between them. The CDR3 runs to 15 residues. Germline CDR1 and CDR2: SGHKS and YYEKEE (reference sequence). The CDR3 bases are TGTGCCAGCAGCTTGGGCGGGACCCATGGCAACGAGCAGTACTTC. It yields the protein CASSLGGTHGNEQYF.

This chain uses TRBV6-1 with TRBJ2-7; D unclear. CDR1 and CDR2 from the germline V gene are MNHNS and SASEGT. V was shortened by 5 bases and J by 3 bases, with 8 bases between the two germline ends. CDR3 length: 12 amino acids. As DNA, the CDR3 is TGTGCCAGCAGTCTAGACGGCTACGAGCAGTACTTC. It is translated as CASSLDGYEQYF.

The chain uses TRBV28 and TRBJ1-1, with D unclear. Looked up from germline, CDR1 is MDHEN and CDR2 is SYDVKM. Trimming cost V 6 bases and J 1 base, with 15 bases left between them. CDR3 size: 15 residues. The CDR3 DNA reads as TGTGCCAGCAGCCCAGTGGAGAAAACGAACACTGAAGCTTTCTTT. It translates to CASSPVEKTNTEAFF.

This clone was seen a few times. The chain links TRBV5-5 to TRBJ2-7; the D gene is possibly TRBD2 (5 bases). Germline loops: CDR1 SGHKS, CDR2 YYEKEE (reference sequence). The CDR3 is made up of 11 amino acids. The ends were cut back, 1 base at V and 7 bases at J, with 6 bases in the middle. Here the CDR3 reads CASSLRLEQYF. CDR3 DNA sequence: TGTGCCAGCAGCTTGAGACTAGAGCAGTACTTC.

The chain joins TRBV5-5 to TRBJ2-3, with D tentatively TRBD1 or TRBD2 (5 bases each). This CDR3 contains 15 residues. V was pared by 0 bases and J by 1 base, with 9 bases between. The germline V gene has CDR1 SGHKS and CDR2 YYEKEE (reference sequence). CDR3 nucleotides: TGTGCCAGCAGCTTGGTTAGGGGAGGCACAGATACGCAGTATTTT. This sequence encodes CASSLVRGGTDTQYF.

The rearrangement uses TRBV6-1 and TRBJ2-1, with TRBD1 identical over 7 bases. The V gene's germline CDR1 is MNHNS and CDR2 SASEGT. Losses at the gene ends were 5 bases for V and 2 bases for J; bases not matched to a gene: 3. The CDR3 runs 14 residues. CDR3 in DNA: TGTGCCAGCAGTAAGGACAGGCCCTACAATGAGCAGTTCTTC. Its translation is CASSKDRPYNEQFF.

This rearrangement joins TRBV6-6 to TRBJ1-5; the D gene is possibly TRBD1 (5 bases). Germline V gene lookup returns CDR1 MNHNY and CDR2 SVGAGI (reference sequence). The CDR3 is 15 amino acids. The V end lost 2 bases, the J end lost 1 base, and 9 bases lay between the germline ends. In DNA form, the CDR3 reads TGTGCCAGCAGTTACCCAGGGTCGAGCAATCAGCCCCAGCATTTT. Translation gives CASSYPGSSNQPQHF.

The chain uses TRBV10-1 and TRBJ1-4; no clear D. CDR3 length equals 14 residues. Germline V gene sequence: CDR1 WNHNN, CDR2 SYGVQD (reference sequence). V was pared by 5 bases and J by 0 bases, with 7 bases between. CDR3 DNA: TGCGCCAGCAGTAGAGGGTCAACTAATGAAAAACTGTTTTTT. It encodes CASSRGSTNEKLFF.

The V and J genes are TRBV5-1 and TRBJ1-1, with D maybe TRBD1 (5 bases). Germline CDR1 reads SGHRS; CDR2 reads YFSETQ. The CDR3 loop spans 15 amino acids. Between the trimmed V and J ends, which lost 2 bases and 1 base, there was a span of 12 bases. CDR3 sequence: CASSLSGLGNTEAFF. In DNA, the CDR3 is TGCGCCAGCAGCTTATCAGGGTTGGGGAACACTGAAGCTTTCTTT.

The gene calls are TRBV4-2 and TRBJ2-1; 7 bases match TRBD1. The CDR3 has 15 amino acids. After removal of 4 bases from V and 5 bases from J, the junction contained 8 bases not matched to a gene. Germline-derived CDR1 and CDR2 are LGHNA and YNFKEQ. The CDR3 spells CASSPGDRDNNEQFF. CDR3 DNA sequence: TGTGCCAGCAGCCCCGGGGACAGAGACAACAATGAGCAGTTCTTC.

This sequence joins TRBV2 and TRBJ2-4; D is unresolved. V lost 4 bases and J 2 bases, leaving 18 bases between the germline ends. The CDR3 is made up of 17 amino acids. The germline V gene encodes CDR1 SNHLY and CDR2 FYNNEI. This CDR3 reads CASSGSSRAMTKNIQYF. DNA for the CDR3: TGTGCCAGCAGTGGTTCGTCACGGGCGATGACCAAAAACATTCAGTACTTC.

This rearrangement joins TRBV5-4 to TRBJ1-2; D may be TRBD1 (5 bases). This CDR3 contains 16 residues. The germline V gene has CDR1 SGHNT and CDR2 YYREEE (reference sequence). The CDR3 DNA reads TGTTTACTAAGGAGCCAGCAGCTTGGGGGGGAACGGGGCTACACCTTC. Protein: CLLRSQQLGGERGYTF.

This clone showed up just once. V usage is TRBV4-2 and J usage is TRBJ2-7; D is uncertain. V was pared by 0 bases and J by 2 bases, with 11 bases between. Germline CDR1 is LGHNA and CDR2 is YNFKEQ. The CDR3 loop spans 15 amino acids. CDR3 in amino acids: CASSQDLVAAYEQYF. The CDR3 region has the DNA TGTGCCAGCAGCCAAGATTTAGTGGCAGCCTACGAGCAGTACTTC.

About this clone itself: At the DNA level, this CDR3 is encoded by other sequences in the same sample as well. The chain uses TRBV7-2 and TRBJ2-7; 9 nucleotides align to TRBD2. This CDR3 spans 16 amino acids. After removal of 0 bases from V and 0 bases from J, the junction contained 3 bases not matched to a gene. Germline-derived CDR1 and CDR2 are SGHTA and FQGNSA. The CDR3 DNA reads TGTGCCAGCAGCTTAGCTAGCGGGAGTTCCTCCTACGAGCAGTACTTC. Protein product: CASSLASGSSSYEQYF.

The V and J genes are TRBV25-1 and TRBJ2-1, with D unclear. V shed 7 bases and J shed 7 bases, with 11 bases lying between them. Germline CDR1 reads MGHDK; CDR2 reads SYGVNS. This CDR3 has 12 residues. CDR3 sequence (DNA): TGTGCCAGCATGGGCCGGCCTAATGAGCAGTTCTTC. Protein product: CASMGRPNEQFF.

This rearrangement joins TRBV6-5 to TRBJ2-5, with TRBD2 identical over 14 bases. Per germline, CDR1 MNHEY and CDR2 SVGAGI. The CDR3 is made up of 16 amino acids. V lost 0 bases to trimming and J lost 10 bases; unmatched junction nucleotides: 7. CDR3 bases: TGTGCCAGCAGTTACTCGAACGGACTAGCGGGAGGATTCCAGTACTTC. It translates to CASSYSNGLAGGFQYF.